This T cell receptor (beta chain) was captured in a study of breast tumors, draining lymph nodes, adjacent tissues. The J segment lost 5 bases and the V segment lost 1 base, leaving 9 bases of the junction unmatched. This CDR3 is built from 16 residues. Germline V CDR1 and CDR2: DFQATT, SNEGSKA (reference sequence). Whole-study results and caveats: Tumor T cell lymph node origin was a supported hypothesis, not proven.

Axillary draining lymph nodes of breast cancer patients supplied the node samples. TCRdb independently ran MiXCR on the multiplex PCR reads; one entry per CDR3 protein. This sample carries about 230,000 distinct CDR3 sequences, about 30% of them seen once, and the ten largest clones take approximately 1.4%. A note on this clonotype: Its antigen is undetermined.

This TCR came from a female donor with breast cancer. Some clones in this sample may be carry-over from other donors' samples. This chain joins TRBV20-1 and TRBJ2-3; TRBD2 matches 10 bases. Material for sequencing was axillary lymph node tissue. The CDR3 region has the DNA TGCAGTGCTAGAGTGGGGCTAGCGGGAGTTGGAGATACGCAGTATTTT. Translation: CSARVGLAGVGDTQYF.